One sample yielded the 30 T cell receptor beta chains listed below, sequenced in a study of blood T cell repertoires in COVID-19. Assay: immunoSEQ multiplex PCR; the TCRdb copy retains only in-frame clones and omits some. The sample has some 150,000 clones; over 70% are singletons. Sequenced input: PBMCs or T cells enriched from blood (not recorded which). The source of these receptors is a woman in her forties or fifties in a cohort exposed to, infected with or recovered from COVID-19 (not recorded which).

The genes are TRBV4-1 and TRBJ1-2; D is undetermined. CDR3 size: 15 residues. Germline V gene data show CDR1 as MGHRA and CDR2 as YSYEKL. Trimming took 2 bases from V and 4 from J, leaving 14 bases between them. The CDR3 nucleotides read TGCGCCAGCAGCCAAAGGGAGCAGGTTTCCTATGGCTACACCTTC. Residues: CASSQREQVSYGYTF.

This chain uses TRBV30 with TRBJ2-7; 8 bases line up with TRBD2. In germline, CDR1 is GTSNPN, CDR2 SVGIG (reference sequence). The trim removed 5 bases at V and 6 bases at J, leaving 15 bases unmatched. The CDR3 runs to 15 residues. The CDR3 nucleotides read TGTGCCTGGGGCTATTCGTCGGGGGGGCTGGGCGAGCAGTACTTC. Protein product: CAWGYSSGGLGEQYF. The complete variable domain, with remaining parts taken from reference TRBV30 and TRBJ2-7, reads SQTIHQWPATLVQPVGSPLSLECTVEGTSNPNLYWYRQAAGRGLQLLFYSVGIGQISSEVPQNLSASRPQDRQFILSSKKLLLSDSGFYLCAWGYSSGGLGEQYFGPGTRLTVT.

The rearrangement joins TRBV7-3 to TRBJ2-1; possibly TRBD1 for D (5 bases). The CDR3 runs 15 residues. Per germline, CDR1 SGHTA and CDR2 FQGTGA. The V end lost 2 bases, the J end lost 4 bases, and 12 bases lay between the germline ends. The CDR3 DNA is TGTGCCAGCAGCTTACGGTCCGCAGGGTACAATGAGCAGTTCTTC. Protein: CASSLRSAGYNEQFF.

The chain is built from TRBV19 and TRBJ1-1, with 8 bases lining up with TRBD1. V was clipped by 5 bases and J by 4 bases; unmatched bases: 6. The V gene's germline CDR1 is LNHDA and CDR2 SQIVND (reference sequence). CDR3 length: 14 residues. CDR3 in DNA: TGTGCCAGTAGTGGAACTACAGGGGGCACTGAAGCTTTCTTT. Its translation is CASSGTTGGTEAFF.

About this clone: Sequence at one end of the junction differs from germline and may be a read error. This chain connects TRBV6-6 to TRBJ2-7, with 8 bases that match TRBD1. Germline CDR1 MNHNY, CDR2 SVGAGI (reference sequence). The CDR3 runs 17 residues. Written as DNA, the CDR3 is TGTGCCAGCAGTCCCACGCGGCAGCCGGGACAGGTCTACGTGCAGTACTTC. This gives the protein CASSPTRQPGQVYVQYF.

The genes are TRBV2 and TRBJ1-2, with 7 bases fitting TRBD1. This CDR3 comprises 14 residues. Unmatched junction bases numbered 7, after V lost 3 bases and J lost 6 bases. Per germline, CDR1 SNHLY and CDR2 FYNNEI. CDR3 coding DNA: TGTGCCAGCAGTGACAGGCGGACAGGAAATGGCTACACCTTC. Translation: CASSDRRTGNGYTF.

This clone has only a few counts. The chain combines TRBV2 with TRBJ1-2, with a weak D call TRBD1 (5 bases). This CDR3 region has 14 residues. Trimming took off 6 bases at V and 8 bases at J, with 19 bases between the two ends. From germline, CDR1 is SNHLY and CDR2 FYNNEI. CDR3 nucleotides: TGTGCCAGCAGCGCCCGGGACTCAAACGGCGGCTACACCTTC. This sequence encodes CASSARDSNGGYTF. The full variable domain, with the rest looked up from reference TRBV2 and TRBJ1-2, is EPEVTQTPSHQVTQMGQEVILRCVPISNHLYFYWYRQILGQKVEFLVSFYNNEISEKSEIFDDQFSVERPDGSNFTLKIRSTKLEDSAMYFCASSARDSNGGYTFGSGTRLTVV.

Concerning this clone itself: One end of the junction fails to match germline, which may point to a read error. The chain uses TRBV30 and TRBJ2-7; 10 bases agree with TRBD1. Germline lookup yields CDR1 GTSNPN and CDR2 SVGIG (reference sequence). The length of the CDR3 is 13 residues. This CDR3 reads CAGRDRGSYEQYF. CDR3 in DNA: TGTGCCGGGAGGGACAGGGGATCCTACGAGCAGTACTTC.

V usage is TRBV6-1 and J usage is TRBJ1-5, with 8 bases identical to TRBD1. This CDR3 contains 14 residues. After removal of 1 base from V and 12 bases from J, the junction contained 8 bases not matched to a gene. CDR1 is MNHNS, CDR2 SASEGT, per germline. This CDR3 reads CASSEVGQGEDQHF. In DNA, the CDR3 is TGTGCCAGCAGTGAAGTAGGACAGGGCGAAGACCAGCATTTT.

The V gene is TRBV9, the J gene TRBJ2-7, with TRBD2 matching 10 bases. Trimming cost V 4 bases and J 1 base; bases outside gene matches: 8. CDR1 is SGDLS and CDR2 is YYNGEE in the germline V gene. The CDR3 extends over 16 amino acids. The CDR3 here is CASSPSGLAVSYEQYF. The DNA of the CDR3 is TGTGCCAGCAGCCCAAGTGGACTAGCGGTTTCCTACGAGCAGTACTTC.

The chain uses TRBV10-2 and TRBJ1-5; D unclear. The CDR3 sequence is 15 residues long. V lost 5 bases to trimming and J lost 0 bases, with 11 bases between them. The germline CDR1 and CDR2 sequences are WSHSY and SAAADI. CDR3 in amino acids: CASSPGARSNQPQHF. Written as DNA, the CDR3 is TGCGCCAGCAGTCCCGGTGCCCGTAGCAATCAGCCCCAGCATTTT.

This chain uses TRBV19 with TRBJ1-1; D gene unclear. Trimming left V 10 bases short and J 0 bases short, with 9 bases between. The CDR3 length is 12 residues. Germline CDR1 and CDR2: LNHDA and SQIVND (reference sequence). DNA for the CDR3: TGTGCCACAACCGCGATGAACACTGAAGCTTTCTTT. This translates into CATTAMNTEAFF. Drawing the rest from reference TRBV19 and TRBJ1-1, the complete variable domain is DGGITQSPKYLFRKEGQNVTLSCEQNLNHDAMYWYRQDPGQGLRLIYYSQIVNDFQKGDIAEGYSVSREKKESFPLTVTSAQKNPTAFYLCATTAMNTEAFFGQGTRLTVV.

The chain couples TRBV5-1 to TRBJ2-7; 9 nucleotides match TRBD1. Germline V gene sequence: CDR1 SGHRS, CDR2 YFSETQ. The CDR3 sequence is 15 residues long. V was pared by 0 bases and J by 6 bases, with 7 bases of the junction left unmatched. CDR3 bases: TGCGCCAGCAGCTTGGCCGGGACAGGGACGGGCGAGCAGTACTTC. Protein sequence: CASSLAGTGTGEQYF. The entire variable domain, with the rest obtained from reference TRBV5-1 and TRBJ2-7, is as follows: KAGVTQTPRYLIKTRGQQVTLSCSPISGHRSVSWYQQTPGQGLQFLFEYFSETQRNKGNFPGRFSGRQFSNSRSEMNVSTLELGDSALYLCASSLAGTGTGEQYFGPGTRLTVT.

In nucleotides, the CDR3 is TGTGCCAGCTCACCATTTGCGGCCGGGCAGGGGGCGGCCGATGAGCAGTTCTTC. Translation: CASSPFAAGQGAADEQFF. The rearrangement uses TRBV18 and TRBJ2-1; 8 bases align to TRBD1. The CDR3 is made up of 18 amino acids. The germline V gene encodes CDR1 KGHSH and CDR2 LQKENI. J was trimmed by 8 bases and V by 2 bases; bases with no gene match: 17.

The rearrangement links TRBV5-1 to TRBJ2-5; D perhaps matches TRBD1 (6 bases). V was pared by 4 bases and J by 2 bases, with 18 bases between. Germline assignment: CDR1 SGHRS and CDR2 YFSETQ. The CDR3 spans 16 residues. As DNA, the CDR3 is TGCGCCAGCAGCCCACTAACGTACAGGGTTCAAGAGACCCAGTACTTC. Translating gives CASSPLTYRVQETQYF.

The chain couples TRBV24-1 to TRBJ2-2, with 11 bases that match TRBD2. The junction had 13 bases not matched to a gene; V was cut back by 10 bases and J by 7 bases. Germline lookup yields CDR1 KGHDR and CDR2 SFDVKD. The CDR3 has 16 residues. CDR3 sequence (DNA): TGTGCCACTAAGGCGGCTAGCGGGAGGTCGGTCGGGGAGCTGTTTTTT. Translation gives CATKAASGRSVGELFF.

The V call is TRBV28, the J call TRBJ2-1, with TRBD2 as a possible D gene (5 bases). V gave up 6 bases and J gave up 7 bases, with 22 bases separating them. CDR1 is MDHEN, CDR2 SYDVKM, per germline. This CDR3 is built from 16 residues. DNA for the CDR3: TGTGCCAGCAGCCGCCCGGGGTCCCGGGCGGAGAATGAGCAGTTCTTC. Translation: CASSRPGSRAENEQFF. The full variable domain, with the rest looked up from reference TRBV28 and TRBJ2-1, is DVKVTQSSRYLVKRTGEKVFLECVQDMDHENMFWYRQDPGLGLRLIYFSYDVKMKEKGDIPEGYSVSREKKERFSLILESASTNQTSMYLCASSRPGSRAENEQFFGPGTRLTVL.

This clone was detected a few times. The chain couples TRBV29-1 to TRBJ1-1; 7 nucleotides agree with TRBD1. The V segment lost 2 bases and the J segment 6 bases; nucleotides outside the gene matches: 9. The CDR3 is 14 residues long. Per germline, CDR1 SQVTM and CDR2 ANQGSEA. CDR3 residues: CSVEKDRSPSEAFF. CDR3 nucleotides: TGCAGCGTTGAAAAGGACAGGAGCCCCTCTGAAGCTTTCTTT. The variable domain in full, completed from reference TRBV29-1 and TRBJ1-1, reads SAVISQKPSRDICQRGTSLTIQCQVDSQVTMMFWYRQQPGQSLTLIATANQGSEATYESGFVIDKFPISRPNLTFSTLTVSNMSPEDSSIYLCSVEKDRSPSEAFFGQGTRLTVV.

The chain joins TRBV10-3 to TRBJ2-3, with 10 bases identical to TRBD2. The CDR3 extends over 16 amino acids. Germline V gene lookup returns CDR1 ENHRY and CDR2 SYGVKD. Trimming took 3 bases from V and 0 from J; bases not matched to a gene: 3. In nucleotides, the CDR3 is TGTGCCATCAGTGAACCTAGCGGGGGAAGCACAGATACGCAGTATTTT. This sequence encodes CAISEPSGGSTDTQYF.

The chain recombines TRBV5-4 with TRBJ2-7; maybe TRBD2 (6 bases). The CDR3 loop spans 13 amino acids. V was pared by 1 base and J by 1 base, with 6 bases between. The germline V gene has CDR1 SGHNT and CDR2 YYREEE (reference sequence). The DNA of the CDR3 is TGTGCCAGCAGCTTGCGGGGGTCCTACGAGCAGTACTTC. Protein product: CASSLRGSYEQYF.

The chain joins TRBV28 to TRBJ2-5; 8 bases align to TRBD2. This CDR3 has 13 residues. V dropped 8 bases and J dropped 5; count of bases not matched to a gene: 7. The germline V gene encodes CDR1 MDHEN and CDR2 SYDVKM. CDR3 residues: CASREGNRETQYF. In DNA, the CDR3 is TGTGCCAGCCGGGAGGGGAATAGGGAGACCCAGTACTTC.

The chain combines TRBV2 with TRBJ2-5; 9 positions agree with TRBD1. Germline-derived CDR1 and CDR2 are SNHLY and FYNNEI. V was clipped by 5 bases and J by 5 bases; unmatched bases: 3. This CDR3 contains 13 residues. The CDR3 loop is CASSITGGETQYF. Here the CDR3 DNA reads TGTGCCAGCAGTATAACAGGGGGCGAGACCCAGTACTTC.

This sequence joins TRBV29-1 and TRBJ1-5; maybe TRBD1 (5 bases). CDR1 is SQVTM, CDR2 ANQGSEA, per germline. V shed 2 bases and J shed 4 bases, with 9 bases lying between them. The CDR3 totals 13 residues. The CDR3 nucleotides are TGCAGCGTTGAACAGGGTACTAATCAGCCCCAGCATTTT. Protein sequence: CSVEQGTNQPQHF.

The chain links TRBV9 to TRBJ2-2; D is possibly TRBD2 (5 bases). The CDR3 is 15 residues long. Trimming removed 4 bases from V and 5 bases from J, with 15 bases in between. The germline V gene encodes CDR1 SGDLS and CDR2 YYNGEE. The CDR3 loop is CASSKLTPGTGELFF. The CDR3 DNA sequence: TGTGCCAGCAGCAAACTGACCCCGGGGACCGGGGAGCTGTTTTTT.

This clone was found once. The chain combines TRBV6-1 with TRBJ1-2; D may be TRBD1 (5 bases). V was cut by 0 bases and J by 3 bases, with 11 bases left in between. Germline CDR1 reads MNHNS; CDR2 reads SASEGT. The length of the CDR3 is 15 residues. The CDR3 loop is CASSEAQGWDYGYTF. CDR3 DNA sequence: TGTGCCAGCAGTGAAGCCCAGGGATGGGACTATGGCTACACCTTC.

The V call is TRBV5-6, the J call TRBJ1-1, with D unclear. Trimming cost V 1 base and J 2 bases, with 9 bases left between them. Germline CDR1 is SGHDT and CDR2 is YYEEEE. This CDR3 is built from 14 residues. Here the CDR3 DNA reads TGTGCCAGCAGCTTGACAGAAATTAACACTGAAGCTTTCTTT. This sequence encodes CASSLTEINTEAFF.

The V call is TRBV19, the J call TRBJ1-1; 8 bases map to TRBD1. V dropped 3 bases and J dropped 8; count of bases not matched to a gene: 11. Germline CDR1 reads LNHDA; CDR2 reads SQIVND (reference sequence). The CDR3 runs 15 residues. The CDR3 here is CASSIQGASSREAFF. DNA of the CDR3: TGTGCCAGTAGTATTCAGGGGGCCTCCTCGCGGGAAGCTTTCTTT.

This chain connects TRBV3-1 (or the pseudogene TRBV3-2) to TRBJ2-5; the match to TRBD2 covers 7 bases. V lost 2 bases and J lost 3; bases outside the gene matches: 9. The CDR3 is 16 residues long. Germline-derived CDR1 and CDR2 are LGHDT and YNNKEL (reference sequence). The CDR3 loop reads CASSQLRLAGEETQYF. The CDR3 DNA sequence: TGTGCCAGCAGCCAACTCCGACTAGCAGGCGAAGAGACCCAGTACTTC.

V is TRBV27 and J is TRBJ2-5; 9 bases line up with TRBD1. This CDR3 is 16 amino acids long. Germline CDR1 MNHEY, CDR2 SMNVEV (reference sequence). J gave up 5 bases and V 0 bases, and 7 bases lay outside the gene matches. As DNA, the CDR3 is TGTGCCAGCAGTTTATCAGGGACAGGGCGGGAGGAGACCCAGTACTTC. Its protein is CASSLSGTGREETQYF.

The V and J genes are TRBV27 and TRBJ1-5, with D perhaps TRBD1 (6 bases). The CDR3 loop spans 15 amino acids. The ends were cut back, 4 bases at V and 7 bases at J, with 17 bases in the middle. Germline V gene sequence: CDR1 MNHEY, CDR2 SMNVEV (reference sequence). CDR3 in DNA: TGTGCCAGCAGTTCCATAACAGGGATGAGACAGCCCCAGCATTTT. Its protein is CASSSITGMRQPQHF.